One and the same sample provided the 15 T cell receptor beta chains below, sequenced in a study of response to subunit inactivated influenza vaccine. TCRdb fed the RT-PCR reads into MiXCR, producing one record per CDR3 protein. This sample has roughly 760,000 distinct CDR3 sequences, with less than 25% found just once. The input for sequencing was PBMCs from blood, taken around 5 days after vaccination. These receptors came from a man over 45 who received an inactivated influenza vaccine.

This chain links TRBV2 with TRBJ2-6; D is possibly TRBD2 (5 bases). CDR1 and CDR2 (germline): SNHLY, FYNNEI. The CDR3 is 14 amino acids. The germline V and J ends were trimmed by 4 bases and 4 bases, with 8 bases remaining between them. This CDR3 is CASSVSGGANVLTF. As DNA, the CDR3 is TGTGCCAGCAGTGTAAGCGGAGGGGCCAACGTCCTGACTTTC.

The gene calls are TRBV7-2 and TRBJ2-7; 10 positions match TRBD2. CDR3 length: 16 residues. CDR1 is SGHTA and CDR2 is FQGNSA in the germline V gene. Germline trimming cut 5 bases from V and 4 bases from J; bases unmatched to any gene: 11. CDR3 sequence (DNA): TGTGCCAGCAGCGTCCTGAGCGGGGGGGCTATTTACGAGCAGTACTTC. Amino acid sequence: CASSVLSGGAIYEQYF.

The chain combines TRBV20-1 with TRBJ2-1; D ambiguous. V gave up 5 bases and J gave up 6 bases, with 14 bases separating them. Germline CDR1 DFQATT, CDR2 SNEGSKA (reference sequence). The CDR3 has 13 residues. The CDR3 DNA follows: TGCAGTGCTCCCCCCTTCGGGCCCAATGAGCAGTTCTTC. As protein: CSAPPFGPNEQFF.

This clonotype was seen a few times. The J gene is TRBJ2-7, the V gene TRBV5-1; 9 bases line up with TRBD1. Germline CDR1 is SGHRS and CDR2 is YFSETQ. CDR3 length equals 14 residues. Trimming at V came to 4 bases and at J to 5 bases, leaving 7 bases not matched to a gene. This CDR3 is CASSPSWTGDEQYF. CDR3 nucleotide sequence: TGCGCCAGCAGCCCATCGTGGACAGGGGACGAGCAGTACTTC.

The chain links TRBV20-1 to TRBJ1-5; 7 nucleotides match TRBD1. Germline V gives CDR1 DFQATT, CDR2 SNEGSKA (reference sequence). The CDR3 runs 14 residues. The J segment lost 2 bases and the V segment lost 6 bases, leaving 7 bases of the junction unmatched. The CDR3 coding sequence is TGCAGTGCACAAGACAGGGTTGGCAATCAGCCCCAGCATTTT. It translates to CSAQDRVGNQPQHF.

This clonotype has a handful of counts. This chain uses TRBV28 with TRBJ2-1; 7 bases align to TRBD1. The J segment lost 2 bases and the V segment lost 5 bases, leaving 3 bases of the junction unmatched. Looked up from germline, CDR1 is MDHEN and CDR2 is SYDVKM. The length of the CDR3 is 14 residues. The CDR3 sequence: CASSTGDTYNEQFF. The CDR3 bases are TGTGCCAGCAGTACAGGGGATACCTACAATGAGCAGTTCTTC.

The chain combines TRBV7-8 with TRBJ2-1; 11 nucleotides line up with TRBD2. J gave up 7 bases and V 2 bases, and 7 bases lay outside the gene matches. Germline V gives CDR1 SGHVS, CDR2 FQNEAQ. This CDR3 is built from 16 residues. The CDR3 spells CASSLRPSGRLNEQFF. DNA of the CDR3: TGTGCCAGCAGCTTACGTCCTAGCGGGAGGCTGAATGAGCAGTTCTTC.

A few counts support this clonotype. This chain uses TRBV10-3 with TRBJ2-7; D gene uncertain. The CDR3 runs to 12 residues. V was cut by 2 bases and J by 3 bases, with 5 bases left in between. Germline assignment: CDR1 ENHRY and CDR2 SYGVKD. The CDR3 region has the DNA TGTGCCATCAGTGAGAGGGTCTACGAGCAGTACTTC. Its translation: CAISERVYEQYF.

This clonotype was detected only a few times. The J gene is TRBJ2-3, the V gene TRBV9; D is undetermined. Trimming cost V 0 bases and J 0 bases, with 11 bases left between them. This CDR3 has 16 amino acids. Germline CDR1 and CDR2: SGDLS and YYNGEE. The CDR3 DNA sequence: TGTGCCAGCAGCGTAGGTAACGGCGGTAGCACAGATACGCAGTATTTT. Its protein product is CASSVGNGGSTDTQYF.

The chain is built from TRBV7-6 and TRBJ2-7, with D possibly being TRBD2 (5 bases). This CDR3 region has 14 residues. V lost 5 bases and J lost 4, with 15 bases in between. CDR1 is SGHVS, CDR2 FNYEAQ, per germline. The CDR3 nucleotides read TGTGCCAGCAGCGCCTCCTCGGGAACGTACGAGCAGTACTTC. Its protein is CASSASSGTYEQYF. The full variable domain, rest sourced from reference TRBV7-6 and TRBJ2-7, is GAGVSQSPRYKVTKRGQDVALRCDPISGHVSLYWYRQALGQGPEFLTYFNYEAQQDKSGLPNDRFSAERPEGSISTLTIQRTEQRDSAMYRCASSASSGTYEQYFGPGTRLTVT.

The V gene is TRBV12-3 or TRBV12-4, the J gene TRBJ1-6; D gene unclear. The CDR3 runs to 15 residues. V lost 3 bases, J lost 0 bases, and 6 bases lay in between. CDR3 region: CASSFTSSYNSPLHF. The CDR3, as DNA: TGTGCCAGCAGTTTCACCAGCTCCTATAATTCACCCCTCCACTTT.

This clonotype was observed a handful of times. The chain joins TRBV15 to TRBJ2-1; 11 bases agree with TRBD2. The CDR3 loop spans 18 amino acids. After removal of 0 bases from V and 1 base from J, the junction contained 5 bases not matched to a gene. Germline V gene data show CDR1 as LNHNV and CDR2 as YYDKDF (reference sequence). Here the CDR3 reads CATSRDPSGGLSYNEQFF. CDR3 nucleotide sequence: TGTGCCACCAGCAGAGATCCTAGCGGGGGGTTGTCCTACAATGAGCAGTTCTTC.

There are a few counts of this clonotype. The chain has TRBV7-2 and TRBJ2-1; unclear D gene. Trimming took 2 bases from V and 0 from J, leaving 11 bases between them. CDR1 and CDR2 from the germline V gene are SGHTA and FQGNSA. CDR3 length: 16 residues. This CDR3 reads CASSLRPRRSYNEQFF. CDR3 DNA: TGTGCCAGCAGCTTACGGCCCAGACGCTCCTACAATGAGCAGTTCTTC.

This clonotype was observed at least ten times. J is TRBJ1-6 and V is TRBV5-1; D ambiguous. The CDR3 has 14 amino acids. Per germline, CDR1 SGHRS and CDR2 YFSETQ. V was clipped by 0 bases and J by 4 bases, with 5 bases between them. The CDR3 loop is CASSLEQYNSPLHF. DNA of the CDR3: TGCGCCAGCAGCTTGGAACAGTATAATTCACCCCTCCACTTT. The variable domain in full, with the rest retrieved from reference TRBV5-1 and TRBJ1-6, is KAGVTQTPRYLIKTRGQQVTLSCSPISGHRSVSWYQQTPGQGLQFLFEYFSETQRNKGNFPGRFSGRQFSNSRSEMNVSTLELGDSALYLCASSLEQYNSPLHFGNGTRLTVT.

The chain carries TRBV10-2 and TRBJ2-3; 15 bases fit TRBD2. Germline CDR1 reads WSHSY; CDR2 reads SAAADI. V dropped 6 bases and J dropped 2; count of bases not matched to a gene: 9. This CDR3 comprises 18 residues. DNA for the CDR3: TGCGCCAGCAGCGGGACTAGCGGGGGGCGGGTTGCCACAGATACGCAGTATTTT. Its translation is CASSGTSGGRVATDTQYF.